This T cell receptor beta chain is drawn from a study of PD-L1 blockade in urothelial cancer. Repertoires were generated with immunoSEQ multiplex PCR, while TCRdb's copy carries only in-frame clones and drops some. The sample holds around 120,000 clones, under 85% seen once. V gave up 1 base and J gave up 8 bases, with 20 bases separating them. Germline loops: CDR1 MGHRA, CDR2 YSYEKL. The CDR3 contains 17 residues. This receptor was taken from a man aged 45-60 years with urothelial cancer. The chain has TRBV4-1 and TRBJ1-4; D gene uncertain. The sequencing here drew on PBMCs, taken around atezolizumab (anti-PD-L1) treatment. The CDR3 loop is CASSQVRALVVIEKLFF. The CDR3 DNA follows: TGCGCCAGCAGCCAAGTAAGAGCGCTGGTCGTTATAGAAAAACTGTTTTTT.